This T cell receptor beta chain was captured in a study of OX40 agonist ivuxolimab in advanced cancers. Study at large: The dose-escalation group included hepatocellular carcinoma, melanoma, renal cell carcinoma and head and neck cancer. Age averaged around 58 years (range roughly 23 to 79), and 82.7% were male. General study points: CD8+ T cells (on average) carried more expanded clones than CD4+ T cells.

V lost 6 bases, J lost 1 base, and 9 bases stayed unmatched. The germline V gene encodes CDR1 LGHNT and CDR2 FRNRAP. This CDR3 region has 16 residues. About this clone itself: Its specificity is unknown.

Measured with immunoSEQ multiplex PCR; TCRdb has only the in-frame clones, and not every one. The sample lists some 75,000 clones, roughly 83% seen once, with less than 2.5% in the top ten. The chain recombines TRBV12-5 with TRBJ1-5; 7 bases match TRBD1. Specimen: CD4+ or CD8+ T cells sorted from blood, collected in a trial of the OX40 agonist ivuxolimab. The clonotype comes from an adult with an advanced solid tumor such as melanoma, head and neck, liver or kidney cancer. This CDR3 is CASGYFTGVSNQPQHF. The CDR3 DNA is TGTGCTAGTGGCTATTTCACAGGGGTCAGCAATCAGCCCCAGCATTTT.